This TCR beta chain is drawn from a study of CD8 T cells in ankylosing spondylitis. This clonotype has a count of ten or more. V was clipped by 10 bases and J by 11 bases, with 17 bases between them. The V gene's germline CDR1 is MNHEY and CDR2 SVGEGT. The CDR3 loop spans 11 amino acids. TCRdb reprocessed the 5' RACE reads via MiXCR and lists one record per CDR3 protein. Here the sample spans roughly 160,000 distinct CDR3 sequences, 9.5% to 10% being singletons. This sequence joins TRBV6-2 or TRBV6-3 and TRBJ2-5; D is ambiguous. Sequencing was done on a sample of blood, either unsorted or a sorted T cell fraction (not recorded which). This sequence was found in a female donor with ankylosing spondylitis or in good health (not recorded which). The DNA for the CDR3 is TGTGCCACTACGGAGCTTGAAGATCAGTACTTC. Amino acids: CATTELEDQYF.